Described below is a single T cell receptor beta chain sequence and its context. The data stem from a study of control samples from healthy donors and cancer patients. The protocol was immunoSEQ multiplex PCR, while the TCRdb copy is restricted to in-frame clones and leaves out a portion. The repertoire holds some 150,000 clones, with around 90% as singletons. The clonotype originates from a man aged 25-45 years in good health. What was sequenced was blood.

CDR3 sequence: CASSEVAGTAYEQYF. DNA for the CDR3: TGTGCCAGCAGTGAAGTCGCCGGGACAGCCTACGAGCAGTACTTC. The V gene is TRBV6-1, the J gene TRBJ2-7, with TRBD1 matching 7 bases. Germline CDR1 is MNHNS and CDR2 is SASEGT. With 1 base clipped from V and 2 bases from J, the junction kept 5 bases outside the gene matches. CDR3 length equals 15 residues.